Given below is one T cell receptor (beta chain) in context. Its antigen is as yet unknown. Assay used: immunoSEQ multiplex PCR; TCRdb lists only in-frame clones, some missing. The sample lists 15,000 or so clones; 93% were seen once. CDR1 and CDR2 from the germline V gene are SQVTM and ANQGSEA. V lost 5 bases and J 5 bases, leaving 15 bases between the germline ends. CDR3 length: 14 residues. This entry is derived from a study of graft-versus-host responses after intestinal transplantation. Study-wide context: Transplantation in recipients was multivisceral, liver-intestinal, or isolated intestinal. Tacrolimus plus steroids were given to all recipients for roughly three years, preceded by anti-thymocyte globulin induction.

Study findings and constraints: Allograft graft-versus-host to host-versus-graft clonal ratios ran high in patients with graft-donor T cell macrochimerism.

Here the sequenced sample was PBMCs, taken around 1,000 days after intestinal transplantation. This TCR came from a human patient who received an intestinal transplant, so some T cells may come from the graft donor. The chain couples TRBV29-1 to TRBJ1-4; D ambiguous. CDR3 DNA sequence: TGCAGCGTTTATGACCCGGCCCTAAATGAAAAACTGTTTTTT. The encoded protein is CSVYDPALNEKLFF.